The clone carrying this T cell receptor (beta chain) was seen repeatedly, ten times or more. Its antigen is not known. The sample comes from a study of breast tumors, draining lymph nodes, adjacent tissues. Points from the study as a whole: Most tumor T cells seemingly derive from lymph node, then expand in tumor. Tumor T cell lymph node origin was a supported hypothesis, not proven. Tumor TCR diversity was below lymph nodes but above nontumor tissue.

TCRdb used MiXCR to reprocess the multiplex PCR reads, holding one entry per CDR3 protein. The sample lists approximately 40,000 distinct CDR3 sequences; just over 35% were seen once. The germline V gene encodes CDR1 MDHEN and CDR2 SYDVKM. CDR3 length: 12 residues. V was trimmed by 2 bases and J by 3 bases, leaving 5 bases between them. This TCR was recovered from a female donor with breast cancer. Some clones in this sample may be carry-over from other donors' samples. This chain joins TRBV28 and TRBJ2-7, with D unclear. Sequencing used breast tumor tissue. CDR3 loop: CASSLDIYEQYF. The CDR3 bases are TGTGCCAGCAGTTTAGACATCTACGAGCAGTACTTC.